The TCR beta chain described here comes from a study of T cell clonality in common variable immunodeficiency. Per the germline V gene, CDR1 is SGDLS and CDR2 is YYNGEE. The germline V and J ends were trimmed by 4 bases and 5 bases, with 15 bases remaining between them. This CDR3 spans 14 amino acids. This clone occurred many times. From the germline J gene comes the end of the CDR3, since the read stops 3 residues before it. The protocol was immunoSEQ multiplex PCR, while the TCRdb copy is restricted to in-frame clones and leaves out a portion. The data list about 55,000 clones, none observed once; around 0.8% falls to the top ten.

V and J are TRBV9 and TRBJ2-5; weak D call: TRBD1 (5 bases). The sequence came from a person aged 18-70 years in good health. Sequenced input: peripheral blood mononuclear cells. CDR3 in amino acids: CASSPDSGAETQYF. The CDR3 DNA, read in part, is TGTGCCAGCAGCCCTGACAGTGGTGCGGAGACC.